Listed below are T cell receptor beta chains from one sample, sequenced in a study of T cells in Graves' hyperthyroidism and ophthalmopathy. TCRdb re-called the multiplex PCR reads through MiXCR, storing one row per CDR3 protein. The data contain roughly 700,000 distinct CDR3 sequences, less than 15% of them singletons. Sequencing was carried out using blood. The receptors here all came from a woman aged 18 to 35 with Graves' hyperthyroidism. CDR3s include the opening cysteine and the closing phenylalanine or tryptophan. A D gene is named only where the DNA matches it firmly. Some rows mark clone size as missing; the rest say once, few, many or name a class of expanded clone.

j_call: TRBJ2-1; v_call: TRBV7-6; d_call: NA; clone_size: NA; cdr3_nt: TGTGCCAGCAGCTGGGGGCCCGGACTTTCCTACAATGAGCAGTTCTTC; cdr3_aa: CASSWGPGLSYNEQFF
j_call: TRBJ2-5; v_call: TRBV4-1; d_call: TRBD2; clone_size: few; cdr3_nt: TGCGCCAGCAGCCACAGAACGAACGCGGGAGAAGAGACCCAGTACTTC; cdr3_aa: CASSHRTNAGEETQYF
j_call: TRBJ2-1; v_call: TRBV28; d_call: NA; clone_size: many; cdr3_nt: TGTGCCAGCAGTTTGGACTCAGGTGATGAGCAGTTCTTC; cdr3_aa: CASSLDSGDEQFF
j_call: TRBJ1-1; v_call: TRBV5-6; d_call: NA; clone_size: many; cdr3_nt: TGTGCCAGCAGCGCGATGGGGGGGGTGAACACTGAAGCTTTCTTT; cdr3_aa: CASSAMGGVNTEAFF
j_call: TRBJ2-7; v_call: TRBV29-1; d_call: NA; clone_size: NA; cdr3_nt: TGCAGCGCCCGACTCGGCGGGGACTACGAGCAGTACTTC; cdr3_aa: CSARLGGDYEQYF
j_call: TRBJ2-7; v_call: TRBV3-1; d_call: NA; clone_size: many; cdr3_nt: TGTGCCAGCAGCCAAGATCCCTTTACCTACGAGCAGTACTTC; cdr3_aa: CASSQDPFTYEQYF
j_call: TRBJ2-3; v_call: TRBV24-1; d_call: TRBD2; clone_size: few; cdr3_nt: TGTGCCACCAGTGATCCTAGCGGGAGGCCCCAAGATACGCAGTATTTT; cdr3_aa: CATSDPSGRPQDTQYF
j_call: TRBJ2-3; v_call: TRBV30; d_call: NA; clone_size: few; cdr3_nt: TGTGCCTGGAAGCGCCCTTTAAGCACAGATACGCAGTATTTT; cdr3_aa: CAWKRPLSTDTQYF
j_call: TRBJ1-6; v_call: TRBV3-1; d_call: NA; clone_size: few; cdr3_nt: TGTGCCAGCAGCCAAGAGGGGTATTCGTATTCACCCCTCCACTTT; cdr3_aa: CASSQEGYSYSPLHF
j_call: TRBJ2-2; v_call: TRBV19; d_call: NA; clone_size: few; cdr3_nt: TGTGCCAGTAGTATTGGGTGGTGGGAAACGAACACCGGGGAGCTGTTTTTT; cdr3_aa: CASSIGWWETNTGELFF
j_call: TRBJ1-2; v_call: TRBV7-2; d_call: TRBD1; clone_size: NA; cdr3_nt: TGTGCCAGCAGCCCGACAGGGAATAACTATGGCTACACCTTC; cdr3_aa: CASSPTGNNYGYTF
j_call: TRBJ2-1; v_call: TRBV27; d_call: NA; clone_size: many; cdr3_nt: TGTGCCAGCAGGCCTCTAGGGAGCTCCTACAATGAGCAGTTCTTC; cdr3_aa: CASRPLGSSYNEQFF
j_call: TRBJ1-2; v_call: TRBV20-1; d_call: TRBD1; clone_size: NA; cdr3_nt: TGCAGTGCTGCCCGGGACAGCTATGGCTACACCTTC; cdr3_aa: CSAARDSYGYTF
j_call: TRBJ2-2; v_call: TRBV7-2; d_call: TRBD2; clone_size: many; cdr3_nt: TGTGCCAGCAGCTTACAGGGACTAGCAAATACCGGGGAGCTGTTTTTT; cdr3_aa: CASSLQGLANTGELFF
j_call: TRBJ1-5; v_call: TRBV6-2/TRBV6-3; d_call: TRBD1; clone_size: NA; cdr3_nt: TGTGCCAGCAGCCCTTTTGGACAGGGGAACAATCAGCCCCAGCATTTT; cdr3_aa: CASSPFGQGNNQPQHF
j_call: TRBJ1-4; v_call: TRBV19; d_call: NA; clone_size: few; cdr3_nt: TGTGCCAGTAGTTCCGGGAGGGGTGGTGAAAAACTGTTTTTT; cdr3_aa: CASSSGRGGEKLFF
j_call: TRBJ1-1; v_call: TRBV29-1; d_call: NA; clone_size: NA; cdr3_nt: TGCATCGCAAGGAACATTAACACTGAAGCTTTCTTT; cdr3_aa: CIARNINTEAFF
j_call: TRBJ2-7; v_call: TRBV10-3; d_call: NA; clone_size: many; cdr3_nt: TGTGCCATCAGCCCGGACAATTTCCTATCCTACGAGCAGTACTTC; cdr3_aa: CAISPDNFLSYEQYF
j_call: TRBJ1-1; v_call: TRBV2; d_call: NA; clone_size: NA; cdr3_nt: TGTGCCAGCAGGGGACCACAGGGAAACACTGAAGCTTTCTTT; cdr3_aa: CASRGPQGNTEAFF
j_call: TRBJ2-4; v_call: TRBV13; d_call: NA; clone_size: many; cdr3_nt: TGTGCCACACGACCCCGGGACAAAAACATTCAGTACTTC; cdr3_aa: CATRPRDKNIQYF
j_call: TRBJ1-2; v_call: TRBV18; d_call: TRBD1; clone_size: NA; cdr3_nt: TGTGCCAGCTCACCACCGTTGGGACAGGGTCGATATGGCTACACCTTC; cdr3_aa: CASSPPLGQGRYGYTF
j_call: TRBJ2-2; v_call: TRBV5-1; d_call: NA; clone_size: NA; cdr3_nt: TGCGCCAGCAGCTTGGCTACGGGAGTCGGGGAGCTGTTTTTT; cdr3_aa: CASSLATGVGELFF
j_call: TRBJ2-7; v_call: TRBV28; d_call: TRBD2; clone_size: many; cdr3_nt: TGTGCCAGCAGGGGACTAGCGGGGTTCTACGAGCAGTACTTC; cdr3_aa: CASRGLAGFYEQYF
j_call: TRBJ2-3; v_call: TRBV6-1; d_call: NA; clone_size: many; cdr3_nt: TGTGCCAGCAGTCCCAGCAGTTCTAGCACAGATACGCAGTATTTT; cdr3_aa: CASSPSSSSTDTQYF
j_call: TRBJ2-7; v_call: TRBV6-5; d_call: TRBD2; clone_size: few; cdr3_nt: TGTGCCAGCAGTTACTCGAGTCCAGCGGGAGGGCCCTACGAGCAGTACTTC; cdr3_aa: CASSYSSPAGGPYEQYF
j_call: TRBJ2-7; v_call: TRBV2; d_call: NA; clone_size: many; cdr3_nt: TGTGCCAGCAGTGATTCCTCCCGAGGGCGTCTCGAGCAGTACTTC; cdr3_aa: CASSDSSRGRLEQYF
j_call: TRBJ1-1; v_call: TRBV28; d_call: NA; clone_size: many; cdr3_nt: TGTGCCAGCAGCTTCACGGGTACTGAAGCTTTCTTT; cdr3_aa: CASSFTGTEAFF
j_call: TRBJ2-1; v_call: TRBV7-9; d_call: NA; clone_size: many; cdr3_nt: TGTGCCAGCAGCTTAGTAGGAGGGCCCAATTACAATGAGCAGTTCTTC; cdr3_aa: CASSLVGGPNYNEQFF
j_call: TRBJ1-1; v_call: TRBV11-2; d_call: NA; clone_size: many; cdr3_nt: TGTGCCAGCAGCTCTACCCACAGGGCGCGCACTGAAGCTTTCTTT; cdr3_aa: CASSSTHRARTEAFF
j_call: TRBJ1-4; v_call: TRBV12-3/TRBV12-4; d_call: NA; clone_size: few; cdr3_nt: TGTGCCAGCAGAAAACCCATGGGGGGGAATGAAAAACTGTTTTTT; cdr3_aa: CASRKPMGGNEKLFF
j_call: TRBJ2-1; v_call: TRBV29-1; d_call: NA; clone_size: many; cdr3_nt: TGCAGCGTTAGGGAGTGGAGCTCCTACAATGAGCAGTTCTTC; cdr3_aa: CSVREWSSYNEQFF
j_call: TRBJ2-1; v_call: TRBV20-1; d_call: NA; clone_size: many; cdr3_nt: TGCAGTGCTAGAGATTCGGGGGAAGCTGAGCAGTTCTTC; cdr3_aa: CSARDSGEAEQFF
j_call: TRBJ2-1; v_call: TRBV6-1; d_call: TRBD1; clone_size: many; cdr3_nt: TGTGCCAGCAGTCCGGAGGGGACAGGGCTTTTAATAGAGCAGTTCTTC; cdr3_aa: CASSPEGTGLLIEQFF
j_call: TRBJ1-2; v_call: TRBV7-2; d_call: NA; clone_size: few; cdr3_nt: TGTGCCAGCAGCTTAGCGGTAGACAGGCGGGGCTACACCTTC; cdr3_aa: CASSLAVDRRGYTF
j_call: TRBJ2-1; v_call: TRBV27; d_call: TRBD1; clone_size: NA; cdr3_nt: TGTGCCAGCAGTTACCCGAGGACAGGGGGCAACAATGAGCAGTTCTTC; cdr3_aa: CASSYPRTGGNNEQFF
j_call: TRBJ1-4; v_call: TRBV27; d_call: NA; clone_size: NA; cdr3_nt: TGTGCCAGCAAGGCCGTGGGGGGTGAAAAACTGTTTTTT; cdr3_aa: CASKAVGGEKLFF
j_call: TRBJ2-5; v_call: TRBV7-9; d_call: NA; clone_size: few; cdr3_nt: TGTGCCAGCAGCTCGGGACGAAAAGAGACCCAGTACTTC; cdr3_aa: CASSSGRKETQYF
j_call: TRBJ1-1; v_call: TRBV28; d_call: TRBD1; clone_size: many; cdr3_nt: TGTGCCAGCAGCCCCCGGACAGGGCAGACTGAAGCTTTCTTT; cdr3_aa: CASSPRTGQTEAFF
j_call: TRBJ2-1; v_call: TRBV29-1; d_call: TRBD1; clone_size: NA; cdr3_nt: TGCAGCGTTGAGGGCTGGACAGGGGAGTTCTTC; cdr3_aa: CSVEGWTGEFF
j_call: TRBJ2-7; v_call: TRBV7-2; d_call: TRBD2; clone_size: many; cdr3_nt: TGTGCCAGCAGTTTCGGGGGGGAATACTACGAGCAGTACTTC; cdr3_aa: CASSFGGEYYEQYF
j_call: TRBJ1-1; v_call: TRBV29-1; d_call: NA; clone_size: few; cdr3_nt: TGCAGCGTTGTCTGGGGAATGAAGACTGAAGCTTTCTTT; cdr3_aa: CSVVWGMKTEAFF
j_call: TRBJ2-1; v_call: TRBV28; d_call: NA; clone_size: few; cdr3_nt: TGTGCCAGCAGTTTAGTGGGGACCGGGTCCAATGAGCAGTTCTTC; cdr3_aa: CASSLVGTGSNEQFF
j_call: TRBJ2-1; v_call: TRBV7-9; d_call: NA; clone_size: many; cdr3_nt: TGTGCCAGCAGCTCTAGCCGAAATGAGCAGTTCTTC; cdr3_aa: CASSSSRNEQFF
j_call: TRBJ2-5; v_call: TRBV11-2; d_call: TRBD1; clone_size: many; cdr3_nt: TGTGCCAGCAGCTTCAACAGGGGCTCCAAGACCCAGTACTTC; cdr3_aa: CASSFNRGSKTQYF
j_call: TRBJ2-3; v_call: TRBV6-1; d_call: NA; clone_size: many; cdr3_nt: TGTGCCAGCAGGACAGCGGGCACAGATACGCAGTATTTT; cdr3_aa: CASRTAGTDTQYF
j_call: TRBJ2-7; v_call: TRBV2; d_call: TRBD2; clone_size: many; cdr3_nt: TGTGCCAGCACCAGCCTACTAGCGGGAGCCTCCTACGAGCAGTACTTC; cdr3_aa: CASTSLLAGASYEQYF
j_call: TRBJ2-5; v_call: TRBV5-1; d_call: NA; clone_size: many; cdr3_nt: TGTGCCAGCAGTGTTGAGGAGACCCAGTACTTC; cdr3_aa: CASSVEETQYF
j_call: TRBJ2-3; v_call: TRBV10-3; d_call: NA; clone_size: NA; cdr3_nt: TGTGTCATCAGTGAGTCTGGGAAAGATACGCAGTATTTT; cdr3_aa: CVISESGKDTQYF
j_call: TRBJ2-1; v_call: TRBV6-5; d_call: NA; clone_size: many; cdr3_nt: TGTGCCAGCAGTTACGGTCTACCTGGACAGCCCTCTTCCTACAATGAGCAGTTCTTC; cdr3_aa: CASSYGLPGQPSSYNEQFF
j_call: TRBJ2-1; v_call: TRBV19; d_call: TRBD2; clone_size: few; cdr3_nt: TGTGCCAGTAGCCGTCGACTAGCGGGAGGGCCTAATGAGCAGTTCTTC; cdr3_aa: CASSRRLAGGPNEQFF
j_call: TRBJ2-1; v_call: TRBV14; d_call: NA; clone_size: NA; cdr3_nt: TGTGCCAGCAGCCAAGGTCTTGGGAAGTTCTACAATGAGCAGTTCTTC; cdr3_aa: CASSQGLGKFYNEQFF
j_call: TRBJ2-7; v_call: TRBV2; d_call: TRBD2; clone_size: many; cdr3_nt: TGTGCCAGCAGTAGGCCTCCTAGCGGGGGGAACTACGAGCAGTACTTC; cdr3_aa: CASSRPPSGGNYEQYF
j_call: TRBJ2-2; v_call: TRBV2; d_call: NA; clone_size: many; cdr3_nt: TGTGCCAGCAGCGTTCGCGGTGCGAACACCGGGGAGCTGTTTTTT; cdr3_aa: CASSVRGANTGELFF
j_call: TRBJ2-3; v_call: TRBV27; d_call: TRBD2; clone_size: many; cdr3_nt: TGTGCCAGCACCTTCCTTGGACTAGCGGGAGGCACAGATACGCAGTATTTT; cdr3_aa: CASTFLGLAGGTDTQYF
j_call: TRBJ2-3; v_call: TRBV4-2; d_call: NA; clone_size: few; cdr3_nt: TGTGCCAGCAGCCTCAGTACTGGGGCTAGCACAGATACGCAGTATTTT; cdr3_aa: CASSLSTGASTDTQYF
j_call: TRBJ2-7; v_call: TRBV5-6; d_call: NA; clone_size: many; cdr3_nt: TGTGCCAGCAGCGTACTCAGGGAAAGGTACGAGCAGTACTTC; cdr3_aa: CASSVLRERYEQYF
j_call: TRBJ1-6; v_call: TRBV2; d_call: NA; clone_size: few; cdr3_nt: TGTGCCAGCAGTGAATGGGAAGGAAGTTCACCCCTCCACTTT; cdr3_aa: CASSEWEGSSPLHF
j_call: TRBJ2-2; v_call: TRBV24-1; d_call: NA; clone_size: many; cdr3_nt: TGTGCCACCAGTGACCTAGGGAACACCGGGGAGCTGTTTTTT; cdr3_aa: CATSDLGNTGELFF
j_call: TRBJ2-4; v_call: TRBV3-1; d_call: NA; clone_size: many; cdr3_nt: TGTGCCAGCAGCCCCCGGGCCGCGCTCTTAGCCAAAAACATTCAGTACTTC; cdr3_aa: CASSPRAALLAKNIQYF